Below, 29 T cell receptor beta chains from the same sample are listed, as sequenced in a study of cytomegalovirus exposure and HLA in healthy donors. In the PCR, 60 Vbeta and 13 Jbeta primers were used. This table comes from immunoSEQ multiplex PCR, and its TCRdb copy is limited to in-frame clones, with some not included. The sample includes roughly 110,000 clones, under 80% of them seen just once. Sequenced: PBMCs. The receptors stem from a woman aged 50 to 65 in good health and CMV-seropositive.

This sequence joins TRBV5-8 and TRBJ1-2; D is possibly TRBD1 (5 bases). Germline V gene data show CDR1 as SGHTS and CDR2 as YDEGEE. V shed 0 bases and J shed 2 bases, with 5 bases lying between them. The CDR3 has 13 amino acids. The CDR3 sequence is CASSLDRNYGYTF. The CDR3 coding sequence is TGTGCCAGCAGCTTGGACAGGAACTATGGCTACACCTTC.

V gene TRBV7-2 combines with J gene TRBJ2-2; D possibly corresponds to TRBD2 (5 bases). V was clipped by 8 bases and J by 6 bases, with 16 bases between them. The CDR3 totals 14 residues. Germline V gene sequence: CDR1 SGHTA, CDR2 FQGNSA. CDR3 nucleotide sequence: TGTGCCAGCTCGGGTGTAGCGAAGGCCGGGGAGCTGTTTTTT. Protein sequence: CASSGVAKAGELFF. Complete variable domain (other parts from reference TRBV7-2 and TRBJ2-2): GAGVSQSPSNKVTEKGKDVELRCDPISGHTALYWYRQSLGQGLEFLIYFQGNSAPDKSGLPSDRFSAERTGGSVSTLTIQRTQQEDSAVYLCASSGVAKAGELFFGEGSRLTVL.

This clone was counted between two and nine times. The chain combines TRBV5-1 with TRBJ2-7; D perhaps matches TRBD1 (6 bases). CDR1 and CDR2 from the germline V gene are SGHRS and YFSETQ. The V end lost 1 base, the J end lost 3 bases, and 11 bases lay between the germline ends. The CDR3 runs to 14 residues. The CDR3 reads CASSLLSDSYEQYF. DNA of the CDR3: TGCGCCAGCAGCTTGCTATCGGACAGCTACGAGCAGTACTTC.

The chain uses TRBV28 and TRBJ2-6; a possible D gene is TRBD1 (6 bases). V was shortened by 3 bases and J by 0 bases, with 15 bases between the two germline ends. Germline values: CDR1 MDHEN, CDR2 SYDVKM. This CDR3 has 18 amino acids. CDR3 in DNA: TGTGCCAGCAGTTTGACGTCGGGACAAGGCTCTGGGGCCAACGTCCTGACTTTC. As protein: CASSLTSGQGSGANVLTF.

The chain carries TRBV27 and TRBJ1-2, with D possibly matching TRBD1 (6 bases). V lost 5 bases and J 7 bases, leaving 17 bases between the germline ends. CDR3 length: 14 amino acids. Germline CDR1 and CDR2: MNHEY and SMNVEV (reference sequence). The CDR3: CASSALGGQGGYTF. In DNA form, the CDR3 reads TGTGCCAGCAGTGCTCTTGGGGGCCAGGGTGGCTACACCTTC.

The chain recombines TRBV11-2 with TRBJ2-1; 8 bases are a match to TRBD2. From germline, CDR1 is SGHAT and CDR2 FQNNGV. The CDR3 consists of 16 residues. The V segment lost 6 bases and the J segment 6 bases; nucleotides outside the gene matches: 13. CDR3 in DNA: TGTGCCAGCAGGGACCGCGGGGGGCCCTCCCCCAATGAGCAGTTCTTC. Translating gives CASRDRGGPSPNEQFF. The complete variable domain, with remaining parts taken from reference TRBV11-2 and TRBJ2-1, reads EAGVAQSPRYKIIEKRQSVAFWCNPISGHATLYWYQQILGQGPKLLIQFQNNGVVDDSQLPKDRFSAERLKGVDSTLKIQPAKLEDSAVYLCASRDRGGPSPNEQFFGPGTRLTVL.

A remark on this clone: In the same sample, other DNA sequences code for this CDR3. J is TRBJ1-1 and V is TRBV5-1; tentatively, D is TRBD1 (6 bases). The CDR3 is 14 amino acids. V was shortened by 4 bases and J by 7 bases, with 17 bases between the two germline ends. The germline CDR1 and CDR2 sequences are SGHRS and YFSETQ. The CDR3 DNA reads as TGCGCCAGCAGCGCACAGGGTGGCCTTCTTGAAGCTTTCTTT. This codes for CASSAQGGLLEAFF.

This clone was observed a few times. CDR3 loop: CASSLASDGYTF. The CDR3 nucleotides are TGCGCCAGCAGCCTAGCCTCCGATGGCTACACCTTC. J is TRBJ1-2 and V is TRBV5-1; D not resolved. This CDR3 is 12 amino acids long. The V gene's germline CDR1 is SGHRS and CDR2 YFSETQ. V dropped 4 bases and J dropped 6 bases, with 10 bases sitting between them.

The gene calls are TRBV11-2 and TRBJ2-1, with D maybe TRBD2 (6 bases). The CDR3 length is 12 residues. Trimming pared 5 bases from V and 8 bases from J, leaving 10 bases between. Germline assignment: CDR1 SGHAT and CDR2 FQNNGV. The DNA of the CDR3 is TGTGCCAGCAGCGGGGCTAGCGATGAGCAGTTCTTC. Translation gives CASSGASDEQFF.

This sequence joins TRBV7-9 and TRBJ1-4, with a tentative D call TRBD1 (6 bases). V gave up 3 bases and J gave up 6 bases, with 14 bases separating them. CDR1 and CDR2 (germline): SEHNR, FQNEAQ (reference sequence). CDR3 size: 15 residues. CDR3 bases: TGTGCCAGCAGCTTGAATAGAGGGGGACATGAAAAACTGTTTTTT. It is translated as CASSLNRGGHEKLFF.

CDR3 amino acids: CASSPQVGDNEAFF. The CDR3 bases are TGTGCCAGCTCACCACAGGTGGGGGACAATGAAGCTTTCTTT. The genes are TRBV18 and TRBJ1-1, with a possible D match to TRBD1 (6 bases). From germline, CDR1 is KGHSH and CDR2 LQKENI. There are 14 residues in the CDR3. Trimming took off 1 base at V and 7 bases at J, with 13 bases between the two ends.

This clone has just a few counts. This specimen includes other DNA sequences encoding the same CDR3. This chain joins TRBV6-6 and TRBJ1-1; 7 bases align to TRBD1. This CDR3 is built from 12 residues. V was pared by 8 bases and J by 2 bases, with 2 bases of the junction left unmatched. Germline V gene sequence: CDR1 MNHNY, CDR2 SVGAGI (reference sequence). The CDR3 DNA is TGTGCCAGCCGACAGGGTAACACTGAAGCTTTCTTT. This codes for CASRQGNTEAFF.

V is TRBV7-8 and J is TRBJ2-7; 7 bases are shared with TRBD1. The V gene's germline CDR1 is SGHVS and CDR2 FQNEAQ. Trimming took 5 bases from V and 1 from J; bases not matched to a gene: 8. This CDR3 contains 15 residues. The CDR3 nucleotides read TGTGCCAGCAGCAGGTACCCGGGACAGTCCTACGAGCAGTACTTC. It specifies CASSRYPGQSYEQYF.

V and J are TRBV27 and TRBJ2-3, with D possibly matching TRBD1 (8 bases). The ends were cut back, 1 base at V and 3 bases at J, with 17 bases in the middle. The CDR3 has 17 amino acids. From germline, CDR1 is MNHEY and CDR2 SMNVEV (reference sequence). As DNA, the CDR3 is TGTGCCAGCAGTTTATTCCTTGGACAGGGAGGGACAGATACGCAGTATTTT. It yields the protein CASSLFLGQGGTDTQYF.

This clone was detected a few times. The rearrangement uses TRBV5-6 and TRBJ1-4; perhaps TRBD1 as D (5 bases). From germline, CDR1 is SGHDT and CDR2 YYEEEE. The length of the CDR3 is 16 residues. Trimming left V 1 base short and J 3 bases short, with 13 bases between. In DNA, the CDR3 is TGTGCCAGCAGCTTGTTGGCAGGGCTATCTAATGAAAAACTGTTTTTT. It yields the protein CASSLLAGLSNEKLFF. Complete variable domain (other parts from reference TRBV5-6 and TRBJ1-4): DAGVTQSPTHLIKTRGQQVTLRCSPKSGHDTVSWYQQALGQGPQFIFQYYEEEERQRGNFPDRFSGHQFPNYSSELNVNALLLGDSALYLCASSLLAGLSNEKLFFGSGTQLSVL.

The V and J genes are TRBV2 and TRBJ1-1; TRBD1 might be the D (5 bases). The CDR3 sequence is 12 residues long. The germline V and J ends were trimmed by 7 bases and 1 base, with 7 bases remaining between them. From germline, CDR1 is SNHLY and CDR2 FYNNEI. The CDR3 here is CASKTANTEAFF. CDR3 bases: TGTGCCAGCAAGACAGCGAACACTGAAGCTTTCTTT. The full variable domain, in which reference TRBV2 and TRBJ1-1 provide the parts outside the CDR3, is EPEVTQTPSHQVTQMGQEVILRCVPISNHLYFYWYRQILGQKVEFLVSFYNNEISEKSEIFDDQFSVERPDGSNFTLKIRSTKLEDSAMYFCASKTANTEAFFGQGTRLTVV.

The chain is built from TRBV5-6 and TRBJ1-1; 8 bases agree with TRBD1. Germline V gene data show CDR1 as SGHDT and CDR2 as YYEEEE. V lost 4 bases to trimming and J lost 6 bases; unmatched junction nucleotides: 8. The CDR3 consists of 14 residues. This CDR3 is CASSPFTGGPEAFF. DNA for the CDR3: TGTGCCAGCAGCCCTTTCACAGGGGGACCTGAAGCTTTCTTT.

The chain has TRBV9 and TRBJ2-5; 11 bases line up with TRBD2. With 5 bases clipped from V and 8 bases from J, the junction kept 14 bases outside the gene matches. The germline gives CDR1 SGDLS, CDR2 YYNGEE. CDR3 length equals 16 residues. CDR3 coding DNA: TGTGCCAGCAGTGTCGCTGGGACTAGCGGCCCCAGTACCCAGTACTTC. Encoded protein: CASSVAGTSGPSTQYF.

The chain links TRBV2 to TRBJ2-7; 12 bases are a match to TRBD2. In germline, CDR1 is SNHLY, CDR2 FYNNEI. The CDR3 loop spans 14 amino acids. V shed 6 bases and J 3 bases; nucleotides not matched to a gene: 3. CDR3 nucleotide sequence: TGTGCCAGCAGGGGGACTAGCGGGTACTACGAGCAGTACTTC. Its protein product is CASRGTSGYYEQYF.

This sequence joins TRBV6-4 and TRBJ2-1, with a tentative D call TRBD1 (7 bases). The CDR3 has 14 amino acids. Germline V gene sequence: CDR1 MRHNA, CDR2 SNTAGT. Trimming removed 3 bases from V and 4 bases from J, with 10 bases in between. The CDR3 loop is CASSDQGGYNEQFF. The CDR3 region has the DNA TGTGCCAGCAGTGATCAGGGGGGATACAATGAGCAGTTCTTC.

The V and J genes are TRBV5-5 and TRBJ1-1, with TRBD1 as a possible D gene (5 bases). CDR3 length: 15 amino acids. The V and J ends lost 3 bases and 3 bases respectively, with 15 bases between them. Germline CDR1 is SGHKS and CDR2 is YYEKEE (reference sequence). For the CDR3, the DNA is TGTGCCAGCAGCTCTAGTGGCAGGGTGTACACTGAAGCTTTCTTT. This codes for CASSSSGRVYTEAFF. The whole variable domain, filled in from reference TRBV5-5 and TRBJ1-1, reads DAGVTQSPTHLIKTRGQQVTLRCSPISGHKSVSWYQQVLGQGPQFIFQYYEKEERGRGNFPDRFSARQFPNYSSELNVNALLLGDSALYLCASSSSGRVYTEAFFGQGTRLTVV.

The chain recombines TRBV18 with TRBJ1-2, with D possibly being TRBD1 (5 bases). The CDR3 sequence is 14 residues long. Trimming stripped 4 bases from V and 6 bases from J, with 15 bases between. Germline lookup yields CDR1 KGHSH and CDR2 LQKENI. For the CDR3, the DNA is TGTGCCAGCTCACAAACAGGCCTCAGGAATGGCTACACCTTC. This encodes CASSQTGLRNGYTF.

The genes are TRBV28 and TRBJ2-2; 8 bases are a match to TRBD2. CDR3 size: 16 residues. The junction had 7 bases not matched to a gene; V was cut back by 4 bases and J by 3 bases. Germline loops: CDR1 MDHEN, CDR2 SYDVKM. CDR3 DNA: TGTGCCAGCAGTTCTGGTGGACTAGCCTACACCGGGGAGCTGTTTTTT. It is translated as CASSSGGLAYTGELFF. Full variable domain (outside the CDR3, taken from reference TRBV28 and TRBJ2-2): DVKVTQSSRYLVKRTGEKVFLECVQDMDHENMFWYRQDPGLGLRLIYFSYDVKMKEKGDIPEGYSVSREKKERFSLILESASTNQTSMYLCASSSGGLAYTGELFFGEGSRLTVL.

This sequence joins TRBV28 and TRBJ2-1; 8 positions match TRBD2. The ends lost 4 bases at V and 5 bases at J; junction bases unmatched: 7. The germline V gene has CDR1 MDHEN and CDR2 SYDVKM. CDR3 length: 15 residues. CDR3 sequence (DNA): TGTGCCAGCAGTTCAACCGGGGGGGGGAACAATGAGCAGTTCTTC. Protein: CASSSTGGGNNEQFF.

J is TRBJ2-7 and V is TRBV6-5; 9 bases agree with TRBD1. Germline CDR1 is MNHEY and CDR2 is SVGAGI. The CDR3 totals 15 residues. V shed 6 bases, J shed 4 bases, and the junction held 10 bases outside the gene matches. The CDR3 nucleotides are TGTGCCAGCAGCCCCCGACGGGGACAGGGTTACGAGCAGTACTTC. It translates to CASSPRRGQGYEQYF.

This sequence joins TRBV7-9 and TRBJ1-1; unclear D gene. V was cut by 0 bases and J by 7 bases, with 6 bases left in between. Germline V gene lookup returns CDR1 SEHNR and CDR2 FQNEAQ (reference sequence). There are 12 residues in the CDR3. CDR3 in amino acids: CASSLAAGEAFF. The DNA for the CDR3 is TGTGCCAGCAGCTTAGCGGCAGGTGAAGCTTTCTTT.

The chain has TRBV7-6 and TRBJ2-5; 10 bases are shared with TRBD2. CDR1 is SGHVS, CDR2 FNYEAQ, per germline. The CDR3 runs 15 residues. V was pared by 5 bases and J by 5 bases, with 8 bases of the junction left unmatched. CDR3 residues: CASSPLAGGLETQYF. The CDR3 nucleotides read TGTGCCAGCAGCCCCTTAGCGGGGGGCCTTGAGACCCAGTACTTC.

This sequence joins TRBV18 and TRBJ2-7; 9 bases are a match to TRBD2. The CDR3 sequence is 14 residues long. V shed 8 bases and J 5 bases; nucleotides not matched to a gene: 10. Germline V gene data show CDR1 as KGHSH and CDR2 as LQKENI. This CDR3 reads CASTPGTSTHEQYF. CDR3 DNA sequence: TGTGCCAGCACCCCCGGGACTAGCACCCACGAGCAGTACTTC.

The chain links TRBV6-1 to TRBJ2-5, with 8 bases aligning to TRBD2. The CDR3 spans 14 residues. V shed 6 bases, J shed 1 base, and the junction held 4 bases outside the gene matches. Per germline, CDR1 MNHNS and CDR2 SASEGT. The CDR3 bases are TGTGCCAGCAGGGCAACTAGCGGCCAAGAGACCCAGTACTTC. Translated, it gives CASRATSGQETQYF.